The 28 T cell receptor beta chains below all came from one sample that was sequenced in a study of cytomegalovirus exposure and HLA in healthy donors. The primer mix had 60 Vbeta and 13 Jbeta primers. Assay used: immunoSEQ multiplex PCR; TCRdb lists only in-frame clones, some missing. In the table there are 55,000 to 65,000 clones, over 60% of which are singletons. Sequencing was done on a sample of PBMCs. Source of these receptors: a man aged 30-40 years in good health and CMV-seropositive.

The chain couples TRBV7-8 to TRBJ1-6; D possibly corresponds to TRBD1 (6 bases). Trimming pared 3 bases from V and 9 bases from J, leaving 12 bases between. CDR1 and CDR2 from the germline V gene are SGHVS and FQNEAQ. The CDR3 is made up of 14 amino acids. CDR3 nucleotide sequence: TGTGCCAGCAGCTTCCAGGGGAAAACTTCACCCCTCCACTTT. Translated, it gives CASSFQGKTSPLHF.

Only one count was recorded for this clone. The chain joins TRBV19 to TRBJ1-5; D remains ambiguous. This CDR3 has 13 residues. The germline V and J ends were trimmed by 10 bases and 0 bases, with 10 bases remaining between them. The germline CDR1 and CDR2 sequences are LNHDA and SQIVND (reference sequence). The CDR3 spells CATNGVSNQPQHF. The CDR3 DNA sequence: TGTGCCACCAACGGGGTTAGCAATCAGCCCCAGCATTTT.

This clone is a singleton in its sample. V usage is TRBV27 and J usage is TRBJ1-5; D is unclear. V lost 4 bases and J 3 bases, leaving 4 bases between the germline ends. CDR3 length: 12 amino acids. CDR1 and CDR2 from the germline V gene are MNHEY and SMNVEV (reference sequence). CDR3 region: CASSSFNQPQHF. The CDR3, as DNA: TGTGCCAGCAGTTCTTTCAATCAGCCCCAGCATTTT.

This clone was seen just once. CDR3 amino acids: CASSLFPARADEQYF. CDR3 bases: TGTGCCAGCAGCTTGTTCCCAGCCAGGGCGGACGAGCAGTACTTC. The rearrangement uses TRBV5-4 and TRBJ2-7; weak D call: TRBD1 (5 bases). Between the trimmed V and J ends, which lost 1 base and 5 bases, there was a span of 16 bases. The CDR3 is 15 amino acids. The germline V gene has CDR1 SGHNT and CDR2 YYREEE (reference sequence).

The chain is built from TRBV7-3 and TRBJ2-7, with 7 bases lining up with TRBD2. Germline V gene sequence: CDR1 SGHTA, CDR2 FQGTGA. V lost 2 bases, J lost 2 bases, and 3 bases stayed unmatched. The CDR3 is 14 residues long. The CDR3 DNA is TGTGCCAGCAGCTTATCTAGCGGACCCTACGAGCAGTACTTC. Protein product: CASSLSSGPYEQYF.

The chain couples TRBV18 to TRBJ2-7; possibly TRBD2 for D (5 bases). The CDR3 runs to 12 residues. The germline gives CDR1 KGHSH, CDR2 LQKENI. With 3 bases removed from V and 6 bases from J, the gap between germline ends came to 9 bases. The CDR3 DNA is TGTGCCAGCTCACCCCGTGGAGGCGAGCAGTACTTC. Its translation is CASSPRGGEQYF.

This chain joins TRBV30 and TRBJ1-5, with D possibly being TRBD1 (5 bases). The CDR3 consists of 13 residues. CDR1 and CDR2 from the germline V gene are GTSNPN and SVGIG (reference sequence). V shed 0 bases and J shed 3 bases, with 6 bases lying between them. The CDR3 protein is CAWSVGVNQPQHF. Here the CDR3 DNA reads TGTGCCTGGAGTGTAGGGGTCAATCAGCCCCAGCATTTT.

The chain is built from TRBV6-6 and TRBJ1-1; D perhaps matches TRBD1 (6 bases). CDR3 size: 14 residues. Trimming shortened V by 4 bases and J by 2 bases, and 11 bases separated the two germline ends. Per germline, CDR1 MNHNY and CDR2 SVGAGI (reference sequence). The CDR3 sequence is CASSFRDINTEAFF. The CDR3 DNA sequence: TGTGCCAGCAGTTTCCGGGACATTAACACTGAAGCTTTCTTT.

This clone has only a few counts. The gene calls are TRBV4-3 and TRBJ2-7; D possibly corresponds to TRBD2 (6 bases). This CDR3 region has 15 residues. V lost 0 bases and J 3 bases, leaving 12 bases between the germline ends. CDR1 and CDR2 from the germline V gene are LGHNA and YSLEER. Here the CDR3 DNA reads TGCGCCAGCAGCCAAGATCGCCAGGGAGGCTACGAGCAGTACTTC. Translating gives CASSQDRQGGYEQYF.

The count of this clone is one. The chain uses TRBV28 and TRBJ1-2; no clear D gene. The CDR3 consists of 13 residues. Trimming left V 6 bases short and J 4 bases short, with 12 bases between. Per the germline V gene, CDR1 is MDHEN and CDR2 is SYDVKM. CDR3 bases: TGTGCCAGCAGCCCTACAGAGATCTATGGCTACACCTTC. As protein: CASSPTEIYGYTF.

The genes are TRBV30 and TRBJ1-5, with 7 bases identical to TRBD1. J was trimmed by 2 bases and V by 0 bases; bases with no gene match: 1. Germline V CDR1 and CDR2: GTSNPN, SVGIG (reference sequence). This CDR3 comprises 14 residues. The CDR3 sequence: CAWSVRGGNQPQHF. The CDR3 bases are TGTGCCTGGAGTGTCAGGGGGGGCAATCAGCCCCAGCATTTT. The complete variable domain, with remaining parts taken from reference TRBV30 and TRBJ1-5, reads SQTIHQWPATLVQPVGSPLSLECTVEGTSNPNLYWYRQAAGRGLQLLFYSVGIGQISSEVPQNLSASRPQDRQFILSSKKLLLSDSGFYLCAWSVRGGNQPQHFGDGTRLSIL.

V is TRBV9 and J is TRBJ2-3; D not resolved. There are 16 residues in the CDR3. V lost 0 bases, J lost 0 bases, and 11 bases lay in between. CDR1 and CDR2 from the germline V gene are SGDLS and YYNGEE. CDR3 DNA sequence: TGTGCCAGCAGCGTAGTATCTACGACTAGCACAGATACGCAGTATTTT. Translating gives CASSVVSTTSTDTQYF.

This clone is a singleton in its sample. J is TRBJ2-5 and V is TRBV27; weak D call: TRBD1 (6 bases). Germline CDR1 MNHEY, CDR2 SMNVEV (reference sequence). The CDR3 is 16 amino acids. V was clipped by 6 bases and J by 5 bases, with 22 bases between them. This CDR3 is CASRARDRIGTETQYF. In DNA form, the CDR3 reads TGTGCCAGCAGGGCTCGTGACAGGATAGGGACCGAGACCCAGTACTTC.

The V and J genes are TRBV11-2 and TRBJ2-5; the match to TRBD2 covers 9 bases. Losses at the gene ends were 0 bases for V and 4 bases for J; bases not matched to a gene: 6. Germline V gene sequence: CDR1 SGHAT, CDR2 FQNNGV. The CDR3 is 16 amino acids. CDR3 in DNA: TGTGCCAGCAGCTTAGATCTAGCGGGGCTAGGAGAGACCCAGTACTTC. Translated: CASSLDLAGLGETQYF.

Remarks on this clone: Other DNA sequences of this sample code for an identical CDR3. J is TRBJ2-3 and V is TRBV4-2; 9 nucleotides align to TRBD2. The V and J ends lost 0 bases and 4 bases, in that order; junction bases with no gene match: 2. This CDR3 has 15 residues. Germline assignment: CDR1 LGHNA and CDR2 YNFKEQ. The CDR3 DNA reads as TGTGCCAGCAGCCAAGATCGCGGGGGGGCAGATACGCAGTATTTT. Its protein product is CASSQDRGGADTQYF.

The chain employs TRBV9 and TRBJ1-6; TRBD1 might be the D (5 bases). The V and J ends lost 2 bases and 0 bases respectively, with 9 bases between them. Looked up from germline, CDR1 is SGDLS and CDR2 is YYNGEE. The length of the CDR3 is 16 residues. This chain's CDR3 is CASSVDTLSYNSPLHF. DNA for the CDR3: TGTGCCAGCAGCGTGGACACTCTCTCCTATAATTCACCCCTCCACTTT.

This clone was seen a single time. The rearrangement links TRBV11-2 to TRBJ1-1, with unresolved D. CDR1 is SGHAT and CDR2 is FQNNGV in the germline V gene. This CDR3 comprises 14 residues. Deletions cut 0 bases from V and 1 base from J, with 6 bases between. CDR3 sequence (DNA): TGTGCCAGCAGCTTAGATCAGGCGAACACTGAAGCTTTCTTT. Translating it yields CASSLDQANTEAFF.

The CDR3 bases are TGTGCCAGTGCCGACAGGCTAAATGAAAAACTGTTTTTT. Translating gives CASADRLNEKLFF. The chain combines TRBV19 with TRBJ1-4; tentatively, D is TRBD1 (6 bases). Deletions cut 8 bases from V and 5 bases from J, with 12 bases between. This CDR3 region has 13 residues. Germline CDR1 and CDR2: LNHDA and SQIVND (reference sequence).

This clone was counted between two and nine times. This chain connects TRBV13 to TRBJ2-7, with 8 bases fitting TRBD1. The CDR3 has 15 residues. Germline CDR1 reads PRHDT; CDR2 reads FYEKMQ (reference sequence). V was pared by 4 bases and J by 2 bases, with 7 bases of the junction left unmatched. Here the CDR3 DNA reads TGTGCCAGCAGCTCGGGGACAGGACACACCTACGAGCAGTACTTC. Its protein product is CASSSGTGHTYEQYF.

This clone is medium-sized in the sample. The chain links TRBV25-1 to TRBJ1-5; no clear D gene. Per the germline V gene, CDR1 is MGHDK and CDR2 is SYGVNS. With 6 bases removed from V and 5 bases from J, the gap between germline ends came to 14 bases. CDR3 size: 14 residues. In DNA form, the CDR3 reads TGTGCCAGCAGCGCCGACAATATCCATCAGCCCCAGCATTTT. Its protein product is CASSADNIHQPQHF.

The V gene is TRBV28, the J gene TRBJ1-5, with no clear D. CDR3 length equals 16 residues. Germline CDR1 reads MDHEN; CDR2 reads SYDVKM. V lost 2 bases to trimming and J lost 0 bases, with 11 bases between them. CDR3 coding DNA: TGTGCCAGCAGTTTAATGCAGGCCTTTAGCAATCAGCCCCAGCATTTT. Encoded protein: CASSLMQAFSNQPQHF.

This sequence joins TRBV18 and TRBJ1-3; 7 bases match TRBD1. J gave up 4 bases and V 3 bases, and 12 bases lay outside the gene matches. CDR1 and CDR2 from the germline V gene are KGHSH and LQKENI. The CDR3 covers 17 residues. The CDR3 DNA sequence: TGTGCCAGCTCACCGAGGGGTGAGGGGGCGAGAGGAAACACCATATATTTT. It encodes CASSPRGEGARGNTIYF.

The CDR3 DNA is TGTGCCAGCAGCTTACGAGTGTACGAGCAGTACTTC. It encodes CASSLRVYEQYF. The chain links TRBV11-2 to TRBJ2-7; D remains unclear. This CDR3 comprises 12 residues. Germline V gene data show CDR1 as SGHAT and CDR2 as FQNNGV. The V end lost 2 bases, the J end lost 4 bases, and 6 bases lay between the germline ends.

For the CDR3, the DNA is TGCGCCAGCAGCCAAGACTGGACAGGGTACAATGAGCAGTTCTTC. Residues: CASSQDWTGYNEQFF. This chain uses TRBV4-3 with TRBJ2-1, with 8 positions matching TRBD1. The CDR3 has 15 amino acids. Germline V gene sequence: CDR1 LGHNA, CDR2 YSLEER. The trim removed 0 bases at V and 4 bases at J, leaving 2 bases unmatched.

The J gene is TRBJ1-5, the V gene TRBV5-8; a weak D match, TRBD1 (5 bases). Trimming took 4 bases from V and 9 from J, leaving 20 bases between them. This CDR3 contains 15 residues. Germline lookup yields CDR1 SGHTS and CDR2 YDEGEE. In nucleotides, the CDR3 is TGTGCCAGCAGCCAATCGACAGTGGCAGGTGGGCCCCAGCATTTT. It is translated as CASSQSTVAGGPQHF.

CDR3 in amino acids: CASSLAGANEQYF. In DNA, the CDR3 is TGTGCCAGCAGCTTAGCGGGGGCAAACGAGCAGTACTTC. V and J are TRBV7-2 and TRBJ2-7; tentatively, D is TRBD1 (6 bases). This CDR3 comprises 13 residues. Germline V lookup: CDR1 SGHTA, CDR2 FQGNSA. V gave up 0 bases and J gave up 5 bases, with 8 bases separating them.

The rearrangement links TRBV27 to TRBJ2-5, with D unresolved. Trimming took 5 bases from V and 9 from J, leaving 19 bases between them. Germline V gene sequence: CDR1 MNHEY, CDR2 SMNVEV (reference sequence). The length of the CDR3 is 14 residues. In DNA, the CDR3 is TGTGCCAGCAGTCCTTCTAGGTTAAGGTTGGCCCAGTACTTC. Translated, it gives CASSPSRLRLAQYF.

This clone was seen just once. The chain has TRBV28 and TRBJ1-2, with 8 bases aligning to TRBD1. Germline CDR1 and CDR2: MDHEN and SYDVKM. V was pared by 5 bases and J by 1 base, with 6 bases of the junction left unmatched. The CDR3 spans 15 residues. CDR3 bases: TGTGCCAGCAGTCACCGGACAGGGTTTAACTATGGCTACACCTTC. As protein: CASSHRTGFNYGYTF.